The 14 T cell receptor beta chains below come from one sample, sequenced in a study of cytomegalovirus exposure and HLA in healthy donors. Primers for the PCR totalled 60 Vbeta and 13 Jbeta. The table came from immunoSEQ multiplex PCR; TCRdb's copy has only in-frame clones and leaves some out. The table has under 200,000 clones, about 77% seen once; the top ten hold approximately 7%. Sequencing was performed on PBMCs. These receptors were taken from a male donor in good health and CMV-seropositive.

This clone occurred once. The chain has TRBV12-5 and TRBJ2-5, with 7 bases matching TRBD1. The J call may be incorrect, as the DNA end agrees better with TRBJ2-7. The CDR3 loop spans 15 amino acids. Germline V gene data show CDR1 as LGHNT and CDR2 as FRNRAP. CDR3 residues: CASGTTGQDTYEQYF. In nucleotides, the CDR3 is TGTGCTAGTGGCACGACCGGACAGGATACCTACGAGCAGTACTTC.

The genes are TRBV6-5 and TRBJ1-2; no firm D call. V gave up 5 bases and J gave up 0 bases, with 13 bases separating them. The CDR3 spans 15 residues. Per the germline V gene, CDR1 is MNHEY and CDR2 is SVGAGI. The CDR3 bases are TGTGCCAGCAGTACCCGGACTTTGCCTAACTATGGCTACACCTTC. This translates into CASSTRTLPNYGYTF.

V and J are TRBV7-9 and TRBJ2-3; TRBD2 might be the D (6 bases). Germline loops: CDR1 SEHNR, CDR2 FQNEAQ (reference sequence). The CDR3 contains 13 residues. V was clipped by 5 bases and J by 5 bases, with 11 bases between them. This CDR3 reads CASSLGTQDTQYF. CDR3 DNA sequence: TGTGCCAGCAGCCTAGGGACTCAAGATACGCAGTATTTT.

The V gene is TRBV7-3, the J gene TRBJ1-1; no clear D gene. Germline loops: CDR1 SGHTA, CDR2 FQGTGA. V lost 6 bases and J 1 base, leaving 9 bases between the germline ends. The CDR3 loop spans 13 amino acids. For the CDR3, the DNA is TGTGCCAGCAGTCGTTCTCGGAACACTGAAGCTTTCTTT. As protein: CASSRSRNTEAFF.

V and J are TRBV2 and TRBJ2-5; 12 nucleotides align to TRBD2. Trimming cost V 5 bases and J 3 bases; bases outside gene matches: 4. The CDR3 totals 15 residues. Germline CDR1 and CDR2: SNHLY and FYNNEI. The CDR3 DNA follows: TGTGCCAGCAGTCCTAGCGGGGGGGCCAAAGAGACCCAGTACTTC. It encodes CASSPSGGAKETQYF.

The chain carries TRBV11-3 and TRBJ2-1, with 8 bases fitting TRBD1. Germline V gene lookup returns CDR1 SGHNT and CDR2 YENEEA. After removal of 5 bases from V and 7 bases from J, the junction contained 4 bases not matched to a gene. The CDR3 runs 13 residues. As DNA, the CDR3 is TGTGCCAGCAGCCCCGGACAGGGAAATGAGCAGTTCTTC. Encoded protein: CASSPGQGNEQFF. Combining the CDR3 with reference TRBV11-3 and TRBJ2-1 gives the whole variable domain EAGVVQSPRYKIIEKKQPVAFWCNPISGHNTLYWYLQNLGQGPELLIRYENEEAVDDSQLPKDRFSAERLKGVDSTLKIQPAELGDSAVYLCASSPGQGNEQFFGPGTRLTVL.

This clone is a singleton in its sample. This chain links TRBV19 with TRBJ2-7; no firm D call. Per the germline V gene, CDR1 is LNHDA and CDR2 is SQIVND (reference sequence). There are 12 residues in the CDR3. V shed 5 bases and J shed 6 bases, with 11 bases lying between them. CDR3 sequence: CASSLRVGEQYF. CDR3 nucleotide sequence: TGTGCCAGTAGTCTCCGGGTGGGCGAGCAGTACTTC.

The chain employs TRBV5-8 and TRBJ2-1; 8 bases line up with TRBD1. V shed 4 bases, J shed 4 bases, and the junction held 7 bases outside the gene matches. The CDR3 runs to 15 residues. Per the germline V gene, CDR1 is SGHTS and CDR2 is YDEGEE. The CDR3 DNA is TGTGCCAGCAGCGCTGACAGGGGAGTTTACAATGAGCAGTTCTTC. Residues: CASSADRGVYNEQFF.

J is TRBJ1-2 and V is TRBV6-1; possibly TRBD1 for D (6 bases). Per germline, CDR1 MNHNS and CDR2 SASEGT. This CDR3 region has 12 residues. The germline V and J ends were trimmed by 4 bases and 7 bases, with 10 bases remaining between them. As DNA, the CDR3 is TGTGCCAGCAGTGGGGGGACAAGTGGCTACACCTTC. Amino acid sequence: CASSGGTSGYTF.

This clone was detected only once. In DNA, the CDR3 is TGTGCCAGTAGTATGACCGGGAACGACGGTTATGGCTACACCTTC. Amino acids: CASSMTGNDGYGYTF. The V and J genes are TRBV19 and TRBJ1-2; D uncertain. Between the trimmed V and J ends, which lost 3 bases and 5 bases, there was a span of 16 bases. CDR1 is LNHDA, CDR2 SQIVND, per germline (reference sequence). This CDR3 has 15 residues.

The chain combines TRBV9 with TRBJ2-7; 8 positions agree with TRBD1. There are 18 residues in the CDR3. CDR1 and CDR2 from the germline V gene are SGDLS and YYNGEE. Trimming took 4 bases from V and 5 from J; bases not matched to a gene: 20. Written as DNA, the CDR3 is TGTGCCAGCAGCACAGGCGTAAAGAGGACAGGGAAGGTGAACGAGCAGTACTTC. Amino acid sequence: CASSTGVKRTGKVNEQYF.

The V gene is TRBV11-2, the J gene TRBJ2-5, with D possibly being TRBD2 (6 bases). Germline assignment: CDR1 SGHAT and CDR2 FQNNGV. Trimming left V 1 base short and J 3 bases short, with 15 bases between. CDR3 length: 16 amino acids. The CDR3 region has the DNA TGTGCCAGCAGCTTAGGGACGGGGGTAGGCAAAGAGACCCAGTACTTC. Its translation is CASSLGTGVGKETQYF.

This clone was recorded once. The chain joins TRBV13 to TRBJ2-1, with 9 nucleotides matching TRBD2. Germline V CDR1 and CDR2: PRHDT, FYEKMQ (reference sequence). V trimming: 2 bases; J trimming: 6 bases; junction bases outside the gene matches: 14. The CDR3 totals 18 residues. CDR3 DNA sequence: TGTGCCAGCAGCTTAAAGGGGGGATTGGGCGGGGGGGCCAATGAGCAGTTCTTC. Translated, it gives CASSLKGGLGGGANEQFF.

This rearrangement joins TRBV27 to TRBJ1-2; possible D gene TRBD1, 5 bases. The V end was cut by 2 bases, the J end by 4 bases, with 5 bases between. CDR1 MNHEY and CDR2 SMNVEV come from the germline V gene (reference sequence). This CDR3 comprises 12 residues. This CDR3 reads CASSLQGYGYTF. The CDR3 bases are TGTGCCAGCAGTTTACAGGGCTATGGCTACACCTTC.